Below are 8 T cell receptor beta chains sequenced from a single sample in a study of T cells after yellow fever vaccination. TCRdb itself ran the 5' RACE reads through MiXCR, one entry per CDR3 protein. Seen here are some 420,000 distinct CDR3 sequences, 18% observed once, and the top ten hold 15% to 20%. The sample consisted of PBMCs, taken before the yellow fever booster vaccination. Every receptor here comes from a man aged 18 to 30 who received the YFV17D yellow fever vaccine.

This clonotype showed up just a few times. V is TRBV10-3 and J is TRBJ2-3; D uncertain. With 8 bases removed from V and 0 bases from J, the gap between germline ends came to 9 bases. From germline, CDR1 is ENHRY and CDR2 SYGVKD. CDR3 size: 13 residues. As DNA, the CDR3 is TGTGCCATCCGGACGGATAGCACAGATACGCAGTATTTT. Its protein product is CAIRTDSTDTQYF.

This chain uses TRBV11-2 with TRBJ2-1; either TRBD1 or TRBD2 may fit D (5 bases each). The CDR3 has 16 amino acids. Trimming cost V 0 bases and J 8 bases, with 17 bases left between them. From germline, CDR1 is SGHAT and CDR2 FQNNGV. The CDR3 DNA is TGTGCCAGCAGCTTAGATCCGGGACCCCTCGGCGATGAGCAGTTCTTC. Its protein product is CASSLDPGPLGDEQFF. The variable domain in full, with the rest retrieved from reference TRBV11-2 and TRBJ2-1, is EAGVAQSPRYKIIEKRQSVAFWCNPISGHATLYWYQQILGQGPKLLIQFQNNGVVDDSQLPKDRFSAERLKGVDSTLKIQPAKLEDSAVYLCASSLDPGPLGDEQFFGPGTRLTVL.

This clonotype was counted only a few times. The chain uses TRBV5-1 and TRBJ2-1; a weak D match, TRBD2 (5 bases). V lost 0 bases and J lost 10, with 11 bases in between. Germline loops: CDR1 SGHRS, CDR2 YFSETQ. This CDR3 is built from 13 residues. CDR3 loop: CASSLVPTGEQFF. CDR3 coding DNA: TGCGCCAGCAGCTTGGTTCCAACGGGGGAGCAGTTCTTC.

V gene TRBV7-9 combines with J gene TRBJ1-6; TRBD1 might be the D (5 bases). Trimming stripped 8 bases from V and 0 bases from J, with 8 bases between. This CDR3 has 14 amino acids. Germline V gives CDR1 SEHNR, CDR2 FQNEAQ (reference sequence). CDR3 in amino acids: CASQGSSYNSPLHF. CDR3 nucleotides: TGTGCCAGCCAGGGAAGCTCCTATAATTCACCCCTCCACTTT.

The table lists this clonotype with a few counts. The gene calls are TRBV7-2 and TRBJ2-5; perhaps TRBD2 as D (5 bases). Between the trimmed V and J ends, which lost 5 bases and 9 bases, there was a span of 22 bases. Germline V gene data show CDR1 as SGHTA and CDR2 as FQGNSA. The CDR3 loop spans 15 amino acids. CDR3 DNA sequence: TGTGCCAGCAGCCTAACATGGTCCCGGGATGGTGCCCAGTACTTC. It is translated as CASSLTWSRDGAQYF.

The rearrangement links TRBV7-2 to TRBJ2-2; D gene ambiguous. There are 15 residues in the CDR3. Trimming stripped 2 bases from V and 8 bases from J, with 15 bases between. Germline values: CDR1 SGHTA, CDR2 FQGNSA. CDR3: CASSLTPGRLGELFF. As DNA, the CDR3 is TGTGCCAGCAGCTTAACCCCAGGTCGCCTGGGGGAGCTGTTTTTT.

This clonotype was seen only a few times. The CDR3 is CASSLEQDTEAFF. CDR3 in DNA: TGCGCCAGCAGCTTGGAGCAGGACACTGAAGCTTTCTTT. The chain recombines TRBV5-1 with TRBJ1-1, with D unresolved. The CDR3 runs 13 residues. V was cut by 0 bases and J by 3 bases, with 6 bases left in between. CDR1 and CDR2 (germline): SGHRS, YFSETQ. The full variable domain, completed using reference TRBV5-1 and TRBJ1-1, is KAGVTQTPRYLIKTRGQQVTLSCSPISGHRSVSWYQQTPGQGLQFLFEYFSETQRNKGNFPGRFSGRQFSNSRSEMNVSTLELGDSALYLCASSLEQDTEAFFGQGTRLTVV.

The V call is TRBV4-1, the J call TRBJ1-4, with D unresolved. The CDR3 is made up of 16 amino acids. The V gene lost 5 bases and the J gene lost 8 bases, with 21 bases spanning the gap. Germline V gene lookup returns CDR1 MGHRA and CDR2 YSYEKL. The CDR3 bases are TGCGCCAGCAGCTGGAGCGTGGGGTCACTGTCGGAAAAACTGTTTTTT. The encoded protein is CASSWSVGSLSEKLFF.